This record concerns one T cell receptor beta chain sequence. The target antigen is unknown. It may be a read error: a sequence one base away is much more abundant. Amplified TCR beta CDR3 regions came from RNA transcripts. In the first-round RT-PCR of the TCR CDR3, the HTBI primer set was used. TCRdb used MiXCR to reprocess the multiplex PCR reads, holding one entry per CDR3 protein. The profile covers hundreds of thousands of distinct CDR3 sequences, with over 13% appearing a single time and 25% to 30% taken by the ten largest. This entry comes from a study of T cells in Graves' hyperthyroidism and ophthalmopathy. As for the study in general: Peripheral blood was drawn at first diagnosis, prior to all treatment.

The CDR3 runs to 18 residues. Germline lookup yields CDR1 KGHSH and CDR2 LQKENI. Notes on the study in general: Blood also showed most of the thyroid clonotypes that were expanded above 0.001. The model identified upcoming ophthalmopathy a median around 6 months ahead of onset.

With duration under 3 months, ophthalmopathy was active: Clinical Activity Score at least 3, NOSPECS at least 4. The receptor was isolated from a man aged 50 to 59 with Graves' ophthalmopathy. The genes are TRBV18 and TRBJ2-3, with D tentatively TRBD2 (5 bases). The sample was blood. This chain's CDR3 is CASSPRGSEMPSTDTRYF. DNA for the CDR3: TGTGCCAGCTCACCACGCGGGTCAGAGATGCCTAGCACAGATACGCGGTATTTT.